This T cell receptor beta chain was retrieved from a study of beta chain features in type 1 diabetes. Points from the study as a whole: There was a moderate but significant shortening of TCRB CDR3s in all four CD4+ subsets of Type 1 diabetes patients.

A note on this clone: Its cognate antigen is unknown.

Germline values: CDR1 SGHDT, CDR2 YYEEEE. V gave up 2 bases and J gave up 2 bases, with 10 bases separating them. The CDR3 has 14 residues. Sequencing targeted expressed TCRB transcripts, as all isolated RNA had been reverse transcribed. Profiled with immunoSEQ multiplex PCR; TCRdb holds only in-frame clones, not every one. The table includes 300,000 to 350,000 clones, roughly a tenth detected once. J is TRBJ2-5 and V is TRBV5-6; D possibly corresponds to TRBD1 (6 bases). The source is a man aged 25 to 40 with type 1 diabetes. The sequenced sample consisted of central memory CD4+ T cells from blood. This CDR3 reads CASSFGTIQETQYF. The CDR3 nucleotides read TGTGCCAGCAGCTTCGGGACAATACAAGAGACCCAGTACTTC.